The present T cell receptor beta chain was sequenced within a study of T-cell reconstitution after alpha-beta-depleted transplantation in children. This clonotype was counted a single time. One end of the junction does not line up with germline, which may come from a read error. CDR1 is SEHNR and CDR2 is FQNEAQ in the germline V gene (reference sequence). This CDR3 has 12 amino acids. The TCRbeta library incorporated unique molecular identifiers. TCRdb processed the PCR reads anew with MiXCR; each CDR3 protein has one entry. This sample has about 410,000 distinct CDR3 sequences; about a fifth occur once, and the top ten carry 3.5% to 4%.

The genes are TRBV7-9 and TRBJ1-1, with a tentative D call TRBD1 (5 bases). This material consisted of PBMCs from the stem cell graft donor, taken from the stem cell graft. This receptor was obtained from a human donor who donated a stem cell graft to a child with acute myeloid leukemia. The CDR3 protein is CAISLLRGEAFF. For the CDR3, the DNA is TGTGCCATCAGCCTCCTTAGGGGTGAAGCTTTCTTT.